This TCR beta chain comes out of a study of cytotoxic CD8 clonotypes in ibrutinib-treated CLL. Notes on the study in general: Private clonotypes, not public ones, expanded at ibrutinib response. Clonality (at baseline) was higher than in age-matched healthy donors and tracked circulating CD8+ T-cell counts.

The germline CDR1 and CDR2 sequences are GTSNPN and SVGIG (reference sequence). CDR3 length equals 16 residues. Trimming removed 1 base at V and 1 base at J, with 16 bases between. About this clone: Its specificity is not known.

Sequencing sought depths of 1 in 200,000 to 1 in 1 million T cells. The data were produced by immunoSEQ multiplex PCR, yet TCRdb's version contains in-frame clones alone and is incomplete. Among about 130,000 clones listed, about 80% were seen once. The V gene is TRBV30, the J gene TRBJ1-1, with a possible D match to TRBD1 (6 bases). The receptor was isolated from a human donor with chronic lymphocytic leukemia. Sample: PBMCs, taken after 12 months of ibrutinib treatment. CDR3 in amino acids: CAWSGVPGQKNTEAFF. In nucleotides, the CDR3 is TGTGCCTGGAGTGGCGTACCCGGACAGAAGAACACTGAAGCTTTCTTT.